This T cell receptor (beta chain) is from a study of cytomegalovirus exposure and HLA in healthy donors. Study-level background: Earlier work reported approximately 110 million unique TCR beta sequences from 170 million or so T cells. The study, taken as a whole, reports: In an earlier analysis, about 87% or about 30%: the productive usage of most TCR beta V segments. TCR beta chain V- and J-gene trimming was linked, in a later analysis, to a missense variant in DCLRE1C. As was reported, the classifier diagnosed cytomegalovirus status with high specificity and sensitivity.

This CDR3 region has 13 residues. V lost 5 bases and J lost 4; bases outside the gene matches: 5. Germline CDR1 SGHTA, CDR2 FQGNSA. The PCR ran on 60 Vbeta and 13 Jbeta primers. Assay: immunoSEQ multiplex PCR; the TCRdb copy retains only in-frame clones and omits some. The table records 90,000 to 130,000 clones, about 86% of them present only once. Concerning this clone: What it binds is unknown.

Source material: PBMCs. This TCR derives from a man between 40 and 49 years old in good health and CMV-seronegative. V usage is TRBV7-2 and J usage is TRBJ2-7; 7 bases line up with TRBD1. CDR3 bases: TGTGCCAGCAGCCTTCGACAGGGTTACGAGCAGTACTTC. It is translated as CASSLRQGYEQYF.